Here is one T cell receptor beta chain with its context. Its antigen is unknown. It has no much larger one-base neighbor in the sample; base qualities were not kept. This sample stems from a study of cytomegalovirus exposure and HLA in healthy donors (dated 2017 in TCRdb). Notes on the research overall: According to an earlier analysis of 587 of the donors, some 170 million T cells yielded approximately 120 million unique TCR beta sequences and about 300 Gb of sequence data. About 300 gigabases of sequencing data and around 85 million unique TCR sequences made up an early release that covered 640 HLA-typed donors. Of the roughly 400 genotyped donors, 65% to 90% were placed in the genetic ancestry cluster associated with self-reported Caucasian donors. The study aimed to test whether cataloging public T cell receptors could reveal signatures of past pathogen exposure. The study profiled the T cell repertoires of 666 subjects by immunosequencing and related them to cytomegalovirus serostatus. A separate validation cohort of more than 100 different subjects was used in addition to the approximately 700-subject first cohort. The study combined high-throughput TCR immunosequencing, statistical association of individual TCRs with disease status, and machine learning to predict cytomegalovirus infection status. A later analysis re-analyzed previously published TCR beta repertoires from about 600 donors and added high-resolution HLA genotyping to study TCR occurrence patterns. Rather than using new phenotypic data, the later analysis identified candidate immune exposures from TCR beta sequences and from how often those sequences occurred across donors. To decide whether each TCR beta V gene segment behaved as functional or pseudogenic, an earlier analysis of some 580 of the donors relied on high-throughput TCR beta sequencing. Donor age, sex, ethnicity and CMV serostatus were compiled together with the repertoire data. A later genetic analysis took genome-wide SNP genotypes for about 65% of the roughly 670 donors and used that subset as a discovery cohort. All discovery cohort repertoires had been generated on a single sequencing platform. Both class I and class II loci were covered by HLA typing, at four-digit resolution. The number of typed donors differed by locus: about 629-640 for A, B, C, DRB1 and DQB1; approximately 530 for DQA1; some 590 for DPA1; and roughly 470 for DPB1. Several DR-DQ haplotypes were treated as single units for association and clustering because of strong linkage in the cohort. Across about 380 genotyped donors of the cohort, an average of approximately 220,000 unique TCR beta nucleotide sequences per donor were sequenced, and around 19% of those sequences were non-productive.

The cohort was made up of roughly 670 healthy bone marrow donors. Cohort members were all nominally healthy when sampled, although unrecorded immune exposures were likely present. The donor tested CMV seronegative, placing the donor among the 352 seronegative members of the cohort. A peripheral blood sample was collected from each donor, and TCR beta sequencing was performed on peripheral blood mononuclear cells. Genomic DNA was extracted from the blood cell samples with the Qiagen DNeasy Blood Extraction Kit. General findings and caveats noted by the study authors: In an earlier analysis of some 640 of the donors, most TCR beta V segments were observed in productive rearrangements about 90% or about 30% of the time, broadly matching IMGT annotations. The study listed 164 TCR beta chains as associated with cytomegalovirus. In a later genetic analysis, fewer N-insertions in productive TCRs were reported among donors in an Asian-associated ancestry cluster than the approximately 670-donor mean. The only immune exposure information available for the cohort was CMV serostatus. In this cohort, only TCR beta chains were sequenced, and detectable features were limited by the absence of alpha or paired-chain data. Because the 87-base-pair reads could not distinguish some IMGT-functional V segments, including TRBV6-2 and TRBV6-3, those segments were excluded. According to the authors, the approach could potentially be generalized to other disease states and immunological phenotypes. The earlier analysis of 587 of the donors excluded 15 to 20 rarely observed V segments, including chromosome 9 orphons, because counts were too low. In vitro tests confirmed that three of the cytomegalovirus-associated TCR beta chains recognize cytomegalovirus antigens. In both the original and validation cohorts, the classifier was reported to diagnose cytomegalovirus status with high specificity and sensitivity. While some public TCRs were present in many individuals, most TCR sequences turned up only very rarely across donors. A later analysis reported that several top co-occurrence clusters appeared linked to parvovirus B19, influenza, CMV and Epstein-Barr virus. A later analysis found that TCR association rates varied across HLA loci, with DRB1 alleles showing the most associated TCRs and HLA-C alleles the fewest. HLA typing was unavailable for some donors at each locus, so association tests used only the typed subset. In a later analysis, most CMV-associated TCR beta chains were found to appear HLA-restricted, with HLA associations seemingly driven largely by CMV exposure. In a later genetic analysis, a missense DCLRE1C variant was associated with V-gene and J-gene trimming of TCR beta chains, and the association was replicated in an independent cohort. A cluster of highly shared sequence variants was judged likely to represent a technical artifact of the sequencing pipeline. In a later analysis, some 17,000 TCR beta sequences were associated with specific HLA alleles at a false discovery rate of 0.05. Linkage disequilibrium might explain the correlated functional status among segregating V segments, but an unknown experimental factor could not be ruled out. The presence/absence analyses assumed that sequencing depth was roughly uniform across donors, and that assumption may not be true. In a later analysis, HLA-associated TCR beta chains were found to be more clonally expanded and to have lower generation probabilities than equally common non-associated chains. A further reported finding was that TCR beta sequences accurately predicted the HLA-A and HLA-B alleles for most subjects in the first cohort. Strong co-occurrence of HLA alleles, especially DR and DQ, made assigning TCR associations to individual alleles difficult.

Measured from the cysteine to the phenylalanine, the CDR3 is 16 residues long. Only the CDR3 part of the read is kept: 48 bases, read in frame from the first base. CDR1 and CDR2, per the germline V gene, are SGHTA and FQGNSA. Germline trimming: 9 bases from V, 0 bases from J; junction bases outside gene matches: 9. Library method: the immunoSEQ multiplex PCR assay. The multiplex PCR relied on a mix of 60 forward primers for TCR Vbeta segments and 13 reverse primers for TCR Jbeta segments. A multiplex PCR assay on genomic DNA amplified the CDR3 region of rearranged TCR beta genes. Amplified TCR beta libraries were sequenced as 87-base-pair reads on the Illumina HiSeq System. The study's own analysis went as follows. In a later analysis, roughly 80 million unique TCR beta chains were counted across the roughly 610 repertoires, and roughly 11 million of these chains were shared by at least two donors. A nearest-neighbor algorithm error-corrected the raw reads and collapsed the reads into unique sequences, merging closely related sequences to remove PCR and sequencing errors. CDR3 sequences were aligned to IMGT reference sequences to assign V, D and J gene segments. For a sequence to be retained, a match of at least six nucleotides to both a V gene segment and a J gene segment was required. A rearrangement was called productive if the CDR3 had no stop codons and remained in frame with V and J, and every other rearrangement was called non-productive. Following IMGT convention, CDR3 was defined as the stretch from the second conserved V-encoded cysteine to the conserved J-encoded phenylalanine. The earlier analysis of 450 to 750 of the donors excluded any sequence lacking an unambiguous match to a single V gene segment. In an earlier analysis of several hundred of the donors, V segments were called functional above 56.7% productive rearrangements and were called segregating when the between-donor standard deviation exceeded 5%. A statistical classification framework was built for diagnosing cytomegalovirus status from the catalog of TCR beta chain sequences. A later analysis assigned V and J genes by comparing TCR nucleotide sequences with IMGT/GENE-DB human TR gene sequences. In a later analysis, CDR3 sequences and most-parsimonious VDJ recombination scenarios were assigned using the TCRdist pipeline. In a later analysis, every TCR beta chain was defined by the combination of its CDR3 amino acid sequence and its V-gene family, and reads without a unique V-gene family were dropped. In a later analysis, 450 to 600 highly shared, low-generation-probability nucleotide sequences were removed to address suspected cross-contamination and a sequencing artifact. In a later analysis, a clonal expansion index for each public chain was calculated from normalized within-repertoire ranks of inferred template counts. In a later analysis, generation probabilities were computed with a VDJ recombination model fitted to out-of-frame rearrangements, and the resulting probabilities were checked against IGoR. Hypergeometric tests were used in a later analysis to score TCR-TCR, TCR-HLA and TCR-CMV co-occurrence, with a repertoire-size bias correction applied to the TCR pairs. In a later analysis, false discovery rates were estimated by permuting HLA or CMV assignments 20 times. A later analysis grouped co-occurring TCRs with DBSCAN, adding TCRdist sequence similarity when clustering within HLA-allele-positive subsets. For co-occurrence clustering, repertoires with fewer than 30,000 or more than 120,000 public chains were excluded, along with four or five repertoires with anomalous nucleotide sharing. As stored in TCRdb, this immuneACCESS dataset retains in-frame rearrangements with V and J assigned. A fraction of the clones does not appear; measured against another copy, unresolved V genes explain less than half of the discrepancy, and the remainder lacks a known reason. Clone size and V and J calls were adopted from that table, with D and trimming inferred from the DNA. The sample table holds tens of thousands of clones, of which around 78% were seen once. The ten top clones hold 4% to 5.5% of the sample.

Sequencing was carried out using PBMCs. The rearrangement joined TRBV7-2 to TRBJ2-3, with TRBD2 identical over 10 junction bases. The source is a man aged 40-49 years in good health and CMV-seronegative. The CDR3 protein: CAREREGGTSTDTQYF. The nucleotides read TGTGCCAGGGAGCGGGAGGGGGGAACTAGCACAGATACGCAGTATTTT.